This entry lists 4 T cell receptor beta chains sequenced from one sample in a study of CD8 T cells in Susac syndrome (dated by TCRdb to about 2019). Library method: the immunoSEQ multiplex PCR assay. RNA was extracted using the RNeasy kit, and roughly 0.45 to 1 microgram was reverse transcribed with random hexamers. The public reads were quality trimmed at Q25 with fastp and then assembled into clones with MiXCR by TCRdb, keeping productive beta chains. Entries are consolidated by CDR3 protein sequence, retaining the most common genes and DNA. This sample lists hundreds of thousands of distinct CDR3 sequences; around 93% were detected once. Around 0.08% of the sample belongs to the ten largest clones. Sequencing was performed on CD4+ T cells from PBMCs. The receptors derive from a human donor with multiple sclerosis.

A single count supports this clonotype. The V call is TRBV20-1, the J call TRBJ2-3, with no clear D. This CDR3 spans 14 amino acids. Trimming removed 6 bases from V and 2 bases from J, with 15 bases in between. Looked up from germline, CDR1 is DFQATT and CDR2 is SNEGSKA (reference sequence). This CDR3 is CSARFPTLTDTQYF. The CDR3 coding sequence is TGCAGTGCCAGATTCCCGACCCTCACAGATACGCAGTATTTT.

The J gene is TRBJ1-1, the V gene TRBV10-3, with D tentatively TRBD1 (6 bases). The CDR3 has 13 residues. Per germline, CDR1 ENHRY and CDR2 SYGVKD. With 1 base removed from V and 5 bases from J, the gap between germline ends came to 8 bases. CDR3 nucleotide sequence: TGTGCCATCAGTGAGTACACAGGGACTGAAGCTTTCTTT. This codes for CAISEYTGTEAFF.

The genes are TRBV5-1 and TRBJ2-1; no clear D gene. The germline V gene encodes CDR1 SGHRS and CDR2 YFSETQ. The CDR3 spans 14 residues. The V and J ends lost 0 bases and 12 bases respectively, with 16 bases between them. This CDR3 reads CASSLDSGLLVQFF. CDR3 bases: TGCGCCAGCAGCTTGGACTCGGGCCTCCTGGTGCAGTTCTTC. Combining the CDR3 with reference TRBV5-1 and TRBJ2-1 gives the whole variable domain KAGVTQTPRYLIKTRGQQVTLSCSPISGHRSVSWYQQTPGQGLQFLFEYFSETQRNKGNFPGRFSGRQFSNSRSEMNVSTLELGDSALYLCASSLDSGLLVQFFGPGTRLTVL.

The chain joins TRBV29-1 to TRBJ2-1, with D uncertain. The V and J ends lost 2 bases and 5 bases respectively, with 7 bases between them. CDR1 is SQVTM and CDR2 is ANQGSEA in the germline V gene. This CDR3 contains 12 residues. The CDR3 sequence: CSVESADNEQFF. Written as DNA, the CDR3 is TGCAGCGTTGAAAGTGCGGACAATGAGCAGTTCTTC.